The 30 T cell receptor beta chains below all came from one sample that was sequenced in a study of blood T cell repertoires in COVID-19. TCRdb's table, derived via immunoSEQ multiplex PCR, lists solely in-frame clones and lacks some. Of 120,000 or so clones listed, 75% to 90% are singletons. Sequencing used peripheral blood. Source of these receptors: a woman aged 65 to 85 with acute or convalescent COVID-19.

The chain carries TRBV30 and TRBJ1-4, with D possibly being TRBD1 (5 bases). Germline V gives CDR1 GTSNPN, CDR2 SVGIG (reference sequence). The CDR3 contains 15 residues. Trimming took off 0 bases at V and 8 bases at J, with 16 bases between the two ends. The CDR3 nucleotides read TGTGCCTGGAGTGTACCCGGGCAGGGAGGCGAAAAACTGTTTTTT. Translated, it gives CAWSVPGQGGEKLFF.

This clone was observed once. V and J are TRBV4-1 and TRBJ1-5, with D possibly being TRBD1 (5 bases). Germline V gene lookup returns CDR1 MGHRA and CDR2 YSYEKL. V dropped 4 bases and J dropped 5 bases, with 12 bases sitting between them. There are 14 residues in the CDR3. The DNA for the CDR3 is TGCGCCAGCAGCCGTTTGGGGCTGCATCAGCCCCAGCATTTT. Protein product: CASSRLGLHQPQHF.

The J gene is TRBJ1-6, the V gene TRBV30, with no clear D. V lost 6 bases, J lost 0 bases, and 18 bases lay in between. CDR3 length: 17 amino acids. Per the germline V gene, CDR1 is GTSNPN and CDR2 is SVGIG (reference sequence). CDR3 loop: CACPRGGKSSYNSPLHF. CDR3 bases: TGTGCCTGCCCCCGGGGTGGAAAAAGCTCCTATAATTCACCCCTCCACTTT.

V usage is TRBV29-1 and J usage is TRBJ1-5; D gene ambiguous. With 4 bases removed from V and 1 base from J, the gap between germline ends came to 8 bases. The CDR3 contains 13 residues. Germline CDR1 reads SQVTM; CDR2 reads ANQGSEA. The CDR3 nucleotides are TGCAGCGTTGGACCCGGGAGCAATCAGCCCCAGCATTTT. Translated: CSVGPGSNQPQHF.

This chain joins TRBV5-1 and TRBJ1-3; D is unresolved. Trimming took off 3 bases at V and 0 bases at J, with 10 bases between the two ends. CDR1 is SGHRS and CDR2 is YFSETQ in the germline V gene. The length of the CDR3 is 15 residues. CDR3 DNA sequence: TGCGCCAGCAGCTCCACCCCGAGCTCTGGAAACACCATATATTTT. Protein sequence: CASSSTPSSGNTIYF. The variable domain in full, with the rest retrieved from reference TRBV5-1 and TRBJ1-3, is KAGVTQTPRYLIKTRGQQVTLSCSPISGHRSVSWYQQTPGQGLQFLFEYFSETQRNKGNFPGRFSGRQFSNSRSEMNVSTLELGDSALYLCASSSTPSSGNTIYFGEGSWLTVV.

The chain recombines TRBV28 with TRBJ1-6, with TRBD1 identical over 8 bases. CDR3 length: 14 residues. Germline trimming cut 7 bases from V and 9 bases from J; bases unmatched to any gene: 8. Germline lookup yields CDR1 MDHEN and CDR2 SYDVKM. In DNA, the CDR3 is TGTGCCAGCATTCACAGGGGGTTGATTTCACCCCTCCACTTT. Protein: CASIHRGLISPLHF. Variable domain in full (rest from reference TRBV28 and TRBJ1-6): DVKVTQSSRYLVKRTGEKVFLECVQDMDHENMFWYRQDPGLGLRLIYFSYDVKMKEKGDIPEGYSVSREKKERFSLILESASTNQTSMYLCASIHRGLISPLHFGNGTRLTVT.

J is TRBJ2-7 and V is TRBV11-2; 12 nucleotides line up with TRBD2. The length of the CDR3 is 14 residues. The V and J ends lost 5 bases and 2 bases, in that order; junction bases with no gene match: 1. Germline CDR1 SGHAT, CDR2 FQNNGV. CDR3 loop: CASSASGGAYEQYF. The CDR3 DNA is TGTGCCAGCAGCGCTAGCGGGGGGGCCTACGAGCAGTACTTC. Using reference TRBV11-2 and TRBJ2-7 for the parts outside the CDR3, the full variable domain is EAGVAQSPRYKIIEKRQSVAFWCNPISGHATLYWYQQILGQGPKLLIQFQNNGVVDDSQLPKDRFSAERLKGVDSTLKIQPAKLEDSAVYLCASSASGGAYEQYFGPGTRLTVT.

The chain combines TRBV9 with TRBJ2-5, with 9 bases aligning to TRBD2. The V gene end was trimmed by 0 bases and the J gene end by 2 bases; junction bases not matched to a gene: 11. The CDR3 covers 18 residues. Germline lookup yields CDR1 SGDLS and CDR2 YYNGEE. The CDR3 loop is CASSVAFSGGPLQETQYF. In nucleotides, the CDR3 is TGTGCCAGCAGCGTAGCTTTTAGCGGGGGACCCTTGCAAGAGACCCAGTACTTC.

The chain links TRBV7-3 to TRBJ2-7; D is possibly TRBD2 (6 bases). This CDR3 has 13 amino acids. V lost 4 bases, J lost 5 bases, and 12 bases lay in between. Germline V gives CDR1 SGHTA, CDR2 FQGTGA. The CDR3 sequence is CASSYGGWNEQYF. CDR3 DNA sequence: TGTGCCAGCAGCTATGGGGGGTGGAACGAGCAGTACTTC.

This chain links TRBV7-9 with TRBJ2-5; 10 bases match TRBD1. The CDR3 spans 14 residues. Germline CDR1 is SEHNR and CDR2 is FQNEAQ (reference sequence). The trim removed 4 bases at V and 5 bases at J, leaving 4 bases unmatched. CDR3 amino acids: CASSWDRGGETQYF. As DNA, the CDR3 is TGTGCCAGCAGCTGGGACAGGGGAGGGGAGACCCAGTACTTC.

The chain recombines TRBV7-3 with TRBJ1-1; 12 positions agree with TRBD1. The CDR3 sequence is 14 residues long. CDR1 SGHTA and CDR2 FQGTGA come from the germline V gene. The junction had 2 bases not matched to a gene; V was cut back by 5 bases and J by 4 bases. CDR3 amino acids: CASSTGQGATEAFF. The CDR3, as DNA: TGTGCCAGCAGCACGGGACAGGGGGCCACTGAAGCTTTCTTT.

This clone was counted once. The genes are TRBV19 and TRBJ1-3, with 8 bases identical to TRBD1. V lost 7 bases to trimming and J lost 1 base; unmatched junction nucleotides: 6. Germline V gene data show CDR1 as LNHDA and CDR2 as SQIVND (reference sequence). This CDR3 is built from 15 residues. CDR3 bases: TGTGCCAGTAACCCGACAGGGGAATCTGGAAACACCATATATTTT. It specifies CASNPTGESGNTIYF.

This clone was recorded once. The chain recombines TRBV7-9 with TRBJ2-2; 13 nucleotides align to TRBD2. J lost 0 bases, V lost 5 bases, and 6 bases had no gene match. From germline, CDR1 is SEHNR and CDR2 FQNEAQ (reference sequence). The length of the CDR3 is 18 residues. As DNA, the CDR3 is TGTGCCAGCAGCCTCCAGACTAGCGGGGGGTCGAACACCGGGGAGCTGTTTTTT. Translating gives CASSLQTSGGSNTGELFF.

The genes are TRBV18 and TRBJ1-2; no firm D call. The germline V gene has CDR1 KGHSH and CDR2 LQKENI. Trimming took off 0 bases at V and 4 bases at J, with 12 bases between the two ends. CDR3 length: 15 residues. The CDR3 nucleotides are TGTGCCAGCTCACCACCGTTTTCGAGTGGCTATGGCTACACCTTC. It encodes CASSPPFSSGYGYTF.

This clone was recorded once. The chain is built from TRBV2 and TRBJ1-5, with TRBD1 as a possible D gene (5 bases). Trimming removed 5 bases from V and 0 bases from J, with 11 bases in between. The CDR3 totals 15 residues. CDR1 SNHLY and CDR2 FYNNEI come from the germline V gene. DNA of the CDR3: TGTGCCAGCAGTTCGACAGTCTATAGCAATCAGCCCCAGCATTTT. This gives the protein CASSSTVYSNQPQHF.

The chain employs TRBV3-1 (or the pseudogene TRBV3-2) and TRBJ2-3, with D uncertain. Trimming took off 0 bases at V and 7 bases at J, with 5 bases between the two ends. The CDR3 spans 12 residues. Germline V gene lookup returns CDR1 LGHDT and CDR2 YNNKEL (reference sequence). CDR3 in amino acids: CASSQEYYTQYF. CDR3 DNA: TGTGCCAGCAGCCAAGAGTACTATACGCAGTATTTT.

This sequence joins TRBV27 and TRBJ2-7; 14 nucleotides agree with TRBD2. The CDR3 loop spans 17 amino acids. J gave up 0 bases and V 5 bases, and 6 bases lay outside the gene matches. Looked up from germline, CDR1 is MNHEY and CDR2 is SMNVEV (reference sequence). The CDR3 DNA sequence: TGTGCCAGCAGTCCCGGACTAGCGGGGGGATTCTCCTACGAGCAGTACTTC. It specifies CASSPGLAGGFSYEQYF.

V gene TRBV6-5 combines with J gene TRBJ1-1; D possibly corresponds to TRBD1 (6 bases). The CDR3 sequence is 15 residues long. From germline, CDR1 is MNHEY and CDR2 SVGAGI. The V and J ends lost 1 base and 5 bases respectively, with 14 bases between them. In nucleotides, the CDR3 is TGTGCCAGCAGTTACTGGGCAGGGGCGGAGACTGAAGCTTTCTTT. It translates to CASSYWAGAETEAFF.

The chain employs TRBV2 and TRBJ2-7; TRBD2 matches at 9 bases. The CDR3 loop spans 16 amino acids. V lost 5 bases to trimming and J lost 1 base; unmatched junction nucleotides: 9. Germline V CDR1 and CDR2: SNHLY, FYNNEI. Written as DNA, the CDR3 is TGTGCCAGCAGTTGGGGACAAGCGGGGGGATCCTACGAGCAGTACTTC. Its protein product is CASSWGQAGGSYEQYF. Using reference TRBV2 and TRBJ2-7 for the parts outside the CDR3, the full variable domain is EPEVTQTPSHQVTQMGQEVILRCVPISNHLYFYWYRQILGQKVEFLVSFYNNEISEKSEIFDDQFSVERPDGSNFTLKIRSTKLEDSAMYFCASSWGQAGGSYEQYFGPGTRLTVT.

The J gene is TRBJ1-1, the V gene TRBV7-3, with TRBD1 as a possible D gene (5 bases). Per the germline V gene, CDR1 is SGHTA and CDR2 is FQGTGA. Trimming took 4 bases from V and 1 from J, leaving 16 bases between them. The CDR3 has 16 residues. The CDR3 sequence: CASSSAGRGPNTEAFF. CDR3 sequence (DNA): TGTGCCAGCAGCTCGGCGGGGCGAGGACCGAACACTGAAGCTTTCTTT.

The rearrangement links TRBV3-1 (or the pseudogene TRBV3-2) to TRBJ2-2; 8 nucleotides match TRBD2. This CDR3 has 16 residues. Germline trimming cut 8 bases from V and 4 bases from J; bases unmatched to any gene: 12. Germline values: CDR1 LGHDT, CDR2 YNNKEL (reference sequence). CDR3 sequence (DNA): TGTGCCAGCGCCACCCACGGGGGGGTGATCACCGGGGAGCTGTTTTTT. Amino acids: CASATHGGVITGELFF.

This clone was detected a few times. The J gene is TRBJ2-1, the V gene TRBV28, with D perhaps matching TRBD2 (7 bases). The V and J ends lost 6 bases and 10 bases respectively, with 22 bases between them. The CDR3 is made up of 15 amino acids. Germline V gene sequence: CDR1 MDHEN, CDR2 SYDVKM. Here the CDR3 reads CASRQGFGGAREQFF. CDR3 DNA sequence: TGTGCCAGCAGGCAGGGATTTGGGGGGGCCAGGGAGCAGTTCTTC.

Here the CDR3 DNA reads TGTGCCAGCCCCCGATGGCAGGGGGCGCGTGGCTACACCTTC. It is translated as CASPRWQGARGYTF. The chain is built from TRBV2 and TRBJ1-2; 8 nucleotides agree with TRBD1. The ends lost 8 bases at V and 7 bases at J; junction bases unmatched: 12. Per germline, CDR1 SNHLY and CDR2 FYNNEI. The CDR3 loop spans 14 amino acids.

The V and J genes are TRBV2 and TRBJ2-1; 9 bases align to TRBD2. The germline gives CDR1 SNHLY, CDR2 FYNNEI. The CDR3 is made up of 14 amino acids. The V and J ends lost 11 bases and 1 base, in that order; junction bases with no gene match: 6. The CDR3 DNA follows: TGTGCCGGGGCCCTAGCGGGGTCCTACAATGAGCAGTTCTTC. It translates to CAGALAGSYNEQFF. Based on the CDR3 plus reference TRBV2 and TRBJ2-1, the full variable domain is EPEVTQTPSHQVTQMGQEVILRCVPISNHLYFYWYRQILGQKVEFLVSFYNNEISEKSEIFDDQFSVERPDGSNFTLKIRSTKLEDSAMYFCAGALAGSYNEQFFGPGTRLTVL.

The V call is TRBV19, the J call TRBJ2-7; a weak D match, TRBD2 (5 bases). Looked up from germline, CDR1 is LNHDA and CDR2 is SQIVND (reference sequence). V shed 0 bases and J shed 2 bases, with 11 bases lying between them. The CDR3 contains 15 residues. The CDR3: CASSIDQDGTYEQYF. DNA for the CDR3: TGTGCCAGTAGTATAGATCAGGACGGGACCTACGAGCAGTACTTC.

This clone was observed once. V gene TRBV11-2 combines with J gene TRBJ1-2, with D tentatively TRBD1 (6 bases). CDR1 and CDR2 from the germline V gene are SGHAT and FQNNGV. V gave up 2 bases and J gave up 3 bases, with 13 bases separating them. The CDR3 is made up of 15 amino acids. The CDR3 loop reads CASSLLQGFYYGYTF. The CDR3 nucleotides are TGTGCCAGCAGCTTACTACAGGGCTTCTACTATGGCTACACCTTC.

This clone was counted between two and nine times. The V and J genes are TRBV6-1 and TRBJ1-2; no definite D call. This CDR3 region has 14 residues. The V end was cut by 3 bases, the J end by 6 bases, with 14 bases between. CDR1 is MNHNS and CDR2 is SASEGT in the germline V gene. CDR3 bases: TGTGCCAGCAGTGAGTGGGCGAGCCCGAATGGCTACACCTTC. As protein: CASSEWASPNGYTF.

This chain connects TRBV9 to TRBJ1-1, with 7 nucleotides matching TRBD1. CDR3 length: 15 amino acids. CDR1 and CDR2 from the germline V gene are SGDLS and YYNGEE. Trimming cost V 3 bases and J 3 bases; bases outside gene matches: 8. This CDR3 reads CASSENYRGHTEAFF. DNA of the CDR3: TGTGCCAGCAGCGAGAACTACAGGGGACACACTGAAGCTTTCTTT.

The genes are TRBV2 and TRBJ1-2; TRBD1 is a possible D gene (6 bases). Germline assignment: CDR1 SNHLY and CDR2 FYNNEI. This CDR3 is 14 amino acids long. V lost 5 bases and J lost 3, with 13 bases in between. The CDR3 here is CASSLAGGYYGYTF. CDR3 DNA: TGTGCCAGCAGTTTAGCGGGGGGCTACTATGGCTACACCTTC.

The sample holds one count of this clone. The CDR3 protein is CASSVRTGGGTEAFF. CDR3 sequence (DNA): TGTGCCAGCAGTGTCAGGACAGGGGGCGGCACTGAAGCTTTCTTT. The chain combines TRBV2 with TRBJ1-1, with TRBD1 matching 11 bases. V shed 4 bases and J 4 bases; nucleotides not matched to a gene: 5. The CDR3 runs to 15 residues. The V gene's germline CDR1 is SNHLY and CDR2 FYNNEI.